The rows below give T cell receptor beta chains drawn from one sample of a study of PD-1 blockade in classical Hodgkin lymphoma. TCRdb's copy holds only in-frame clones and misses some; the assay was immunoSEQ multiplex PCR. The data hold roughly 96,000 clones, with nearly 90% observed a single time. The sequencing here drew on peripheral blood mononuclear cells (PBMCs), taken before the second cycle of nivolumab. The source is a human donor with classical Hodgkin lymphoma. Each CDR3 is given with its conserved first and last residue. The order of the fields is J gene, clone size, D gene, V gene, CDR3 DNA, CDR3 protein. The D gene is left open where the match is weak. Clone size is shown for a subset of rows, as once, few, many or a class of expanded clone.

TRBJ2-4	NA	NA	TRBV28	TGTGCCAGCTGGCCCGAAAGGACCGGAGCCAAAAACATTCAGTACTTC	CASWPERTGAKNIQYF
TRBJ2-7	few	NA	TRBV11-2	TGTGCCAGCAGCTCCCCAGGGACCTACGAGCAGTACTTC	CASSSPGTYEQYF
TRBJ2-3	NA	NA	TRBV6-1	TGTGCCAGCAGTGAAAGGGACGGGCTTAGCACAGATACGCAGTATTTT	CASSERDGLSTDTQYF
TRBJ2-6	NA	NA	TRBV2	TGTGCCAGCAGTGAAGACTACTCTGGGGCCAACGTCCTGACTTTC	CASSEDYSGANVLTF
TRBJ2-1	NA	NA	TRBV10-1	TGCGCCAGCAGTGAGTCTGGCCACAATGAGCAGTTCTTC	CASSESGHNEQFF
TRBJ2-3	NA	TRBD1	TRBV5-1	TGCGCCAGCAGCCCACTACAGGGGGACGCTACGCAGTATTTT	CASSPLQGDATQYF
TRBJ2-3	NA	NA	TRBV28	TGTGCCAGCAGTTTAGATCTAGGACTAACGCAGTATTTT	CASSLDLGLTQYF
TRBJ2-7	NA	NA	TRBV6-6	TGTGCCAGCAGAGCAGGGGAGCAGTACTTC	CASRAGEQYF
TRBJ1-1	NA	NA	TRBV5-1	TGCGCCAGCAGCTGGGGGGACACTGAAGCTTTCTTT	CASSWGDTEAFF
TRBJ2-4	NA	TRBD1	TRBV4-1	TGCGCCAGCAGCTGGACAGGGGGCCCCAAAAACATTCAGTACTTC	CASSWTGGPKNIQYF
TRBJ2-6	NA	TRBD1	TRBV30	TGTGCCTGGGGGACAGGGCTCTCTGGGGCCAACGTCCTGACTTTC	CAWGTGLSGANVLTF
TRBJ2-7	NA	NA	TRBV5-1	TGCGCCAGCAGCTACGGGATTACCTACGAGCAGTACTTC	CASSYGITYEQYF
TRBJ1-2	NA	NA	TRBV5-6	TGTGCCAGCAGCTTGGGACGTTCAGGAATAGAGAACTATGGCTACACCTTC	CASSLGRSGIENYGYTF
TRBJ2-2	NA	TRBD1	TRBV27	TGTGCCAGCAGTTTATCGTGGGGGCAGGGGGACACCGGGGAGCTGTTTTTT	CASSLSWGQGDTGELFF
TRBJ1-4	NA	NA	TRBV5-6	TGTGCCAGCAGCTTGCATGCAGGGGATAATGAAAAACTGTTTTTT	CASSLHAGDNEKLFF
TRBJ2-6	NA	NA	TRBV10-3	TGTGCCATCAGTGAGGGTTTTGGCGGGCCTGGGGCCAACGTCCTGACTTTC	CAISEGFGGPGANVLTF
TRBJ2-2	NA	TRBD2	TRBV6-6	TGTGCCAGCAGTCTATCGGGGGGGTACACCGGGGAGCTGTTTTTT	CASSLSGGYTGELFF
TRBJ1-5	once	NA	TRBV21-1	TGTGCCAGCAGCAAAGGAACAGCGACCCATCAGCCCCAGCATTTT	CASSKGTATHQPQHF
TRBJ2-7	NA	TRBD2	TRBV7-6	TGTGCCAGCAGCACGGCTAGCGGTAGCTCCTACGAGCAGTACTTC	CASSTASGSSYEQYF